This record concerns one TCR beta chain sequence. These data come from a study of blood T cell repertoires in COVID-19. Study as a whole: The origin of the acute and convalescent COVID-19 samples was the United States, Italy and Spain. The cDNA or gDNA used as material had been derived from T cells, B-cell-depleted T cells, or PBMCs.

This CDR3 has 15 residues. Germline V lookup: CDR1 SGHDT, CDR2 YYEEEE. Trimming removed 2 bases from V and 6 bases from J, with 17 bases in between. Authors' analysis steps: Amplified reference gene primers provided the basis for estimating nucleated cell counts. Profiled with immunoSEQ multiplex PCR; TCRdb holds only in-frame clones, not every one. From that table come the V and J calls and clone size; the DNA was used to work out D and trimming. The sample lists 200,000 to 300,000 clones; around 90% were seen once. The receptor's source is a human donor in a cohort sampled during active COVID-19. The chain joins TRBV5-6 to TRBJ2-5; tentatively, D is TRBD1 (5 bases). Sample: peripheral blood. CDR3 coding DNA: TGTGCCAGCAGCTTAGGGGCGGCAGGCTGGAAGACCCAGTACTTC. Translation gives CASSLGAAGWKTQYF.